The next 3 T cell receptor beta chains were all read from a single sample in a study of T cells after yellow fever vaccination. TCRdb recomputed calls from the 5' RACE reads with MiXCR, one row per CDR3 protein. Counted here are under 550,000 distinct CDR3 sequences, 21% occurring once; the ten biggest clones make up approximately 16%. The sample here was PBMCs, taken less than 25 days after the first yellow fever vaccination. The source of these receptors is a man aged 18 to 29 who received the YFV17D yellow fever vaccine.

V and J are TRBV24-1 and TRBJ1-2; tentatively, D is TRBD1 (6 bases). From germline, CDR1 is KGHDR and CDR2 SFDVKD. The CDR3 consists of 14 residues. With 4 bases removed from V and 0 bases from J, the gap between germline ends came to 8 bases. The CDR3 sequence is CATSDRTANYGYTF. The CDR3 nucleotides read TGTGCCACCAGTGACCGGACAGCTAACTATGGCTACACCTTC.

This clonotype was seen more than once but under ten times. The J gene is TRBJ2-7, the V gene TRBV4-1; no reliable D call. The V and J ends lost 1 base and 6 bases respectively, with 13 bases between them. The germline gives CDR1 MGHRA, CDR2 YSYEKL. The CDR3 has 14 amino acids. The CDR3 sequence: CASSQGPGLAEQYV. The DNA for the CDR3 is TGCGCCAGCAGCCAAGGGCCGGGCCTCGCCGAGCAGTACGTC.

This sequence joins TRBV5-1 and TRBJ2-3; D might be TRBD2 (7 bases). CDR1 and CDR2 from the germline V gene are SGHRS and YFSETQ. CDR3 length equals 19 residues. Trimming took off 3 bases at V and 3 bases at J, with 26 bases between the two ends. The CDR3 DNA follows: TGCGCCAGCAGCTGGGCGGCGCCCCCAGAGGGGGGGTGGACAGATACGCAGTATTTT. Translating it yields CASSWAAPPEGGWTDTQYF.